This entry lists 27 T cell receptor beta chains sequenced from one sample in a study of cytomegalovirus exposure and HLA in healthy donors. Both 60 Vbeta primers and 13 Jbeta primers went into the PCR. Clones were read by immunoSEQ multiplex PCR, and TCRdb kept only the in-frame ones, dropping some. The table shows about 110,000 clones, with around 74% occurring only once. The specimen was PBMCs. The receptors derive from a woman aged 40-49 years in good health and CMV-seropositive.

The chain recombines TRBV21-1 with TRBJ2-6; TRBD1, the D gene given by the table, was not confirmed from the DNA. TRBV21-1 is shown as a pseudogene. The CDR3 loop spans 17 amino acids. CDR3 loop: CASSNRARKSGANVLTF. DNA of the CDR3: TGTGCCAGCAGCAACAGGGCTCGCAAGTCTGGGGCCAACGTCCTGACTTTC.

The J gene is TRBJ1-1, the V gene TRBV18; D is undetermined. The CDR3 length is 14 residues. V lost 1 base, J lost 8 bases, and 14 bases lay in between. Germline values: CDR1 KGHSH, CDR2 LQKENI. CDR3 sequence (DNA): TGTGCCAGCTCACCACTTAGGTCAGCCGGGGAAGCTTTCTTT. It specifies CASSPLRSAGEAFF.

The gene calls are TRBV15 and TRBJ1-2; maybe TRBD1 (6 bases). Trimming cost V 4 bases and J 7 bases, with 19 bases left between them. The length of the CDR3 is 15 residues. The germline V gene encodes CDR1 LNHNV and CDR2 YYDKDF (reference sequence). CDR3 DNA sequence: TGTGCCACCAGCACTACCTTACCAGGGGATGGTGGCTACACCTTC. Encoded protein: CATSTTLPGDGGYTF. The variable domain in full, completed from reference TRBV15 and TRBJ1-2, reads DAMVIQNPRYQVTQFGKPVTLSCSQTLNHNVMYWYQQKSSQAPKLLFHYYDKDFNNEADTPDNFQSRRPNTSFCFLDIRSPGLGDTAMYLCATSTTLPGDGGYTFGSGTRLTVV.

This clone was recorded only once. The rearrangement joins TRBV7-9 to TRBJ1-5, with 7 bases matching TRBD1. Trimming took 5 bases from V and 4 from J; bases not matched to a gene: 8. The CDR3 length is 15 residues. CDR1 SEHNR and CDR2 FQNEAQ come from the germline V gene (reference sequence). The CDR3 nucleotides read TGTGCCAGCAGCCCGACAGGGACACTTAATCAGCCCCAGCATTTT. Its translation: CASSPTGTLNQPQHF. Full variable domain (rest looked up from reference TRBV7-9 and TRBJ1-5): DTGVSQNPRHKITKRGQNVTFRCDPISEHNRLYWYRQTLGQGPEFLTYFQNEAQLEKSRLLSDRFSAERPKGSFSTLEIQRTEQGDSAMYLCASSPTGTLNQPQHFGDGTRLSIL.

There are a few counts of this clone. This chain connects TRBV28 to TRBJ2-7, with a weak D call TRBD1 (5 bases). Trimming removed 2 bases from V and 5 bases from J, with 7 bases in between. The germline gives CDR1 MDHEN, CDR2 SYDVKM. The CDR3 contains 12 residues. CDR3 amino acids: CASSLRGNEQYF. The CDR3 coding sequence is TGTGCCAGCAGTTTAAGGGGAAACGAGCAGTACTTC.

The gene calls are TRBV7-9 and TRBJ1-1; 7 nucleotides agree with TRBD1. J gave up 3 bases and V 6 bases, and 4 bases lay outside the gene matches. CDR3 length: 13 residues. The germline V gene has CDR1 SEHNR and CDR2 FQNEAQ (reference sequence). In DNA form, the CDR3 reads TGTGCCAGCAGATTTACAGGGGACACTGAAGCTTTCTTT. This encodes CASRFTGDTEAFF.

J is TRBJ1-2 and V is TRBV7-3; 8 positions agree with TRBD1. CDR1 is SGHTA, CDR2 FQGTGA, per germline. J was trimmed by 6 bases and V by 5 bases; bases with no gene match: 5. The CDR3 sequence is 13 residues long. The CDR3 loop is CASSPGQGDGYTF. Written as DNA, the CDR3 is TGTGCCAGCAGCCCCGGACAGGGCGATGGCTACACCTTC.

This rearrangement joins TRBV5-4 to TRBJ1-1; D unresolved. The CDR3 is made up of 14 amino acids. V lost 3 bases and J lost 1, with 10 bases in between. The germline gives CDR1 SGHNT, CDR2 YYREEE (reference sequence). The CDR3 here is CASSSSAWNTEAFF. In DNA, the CDR3 is TGTGCCAGCAGCTCCAGCGCATGGAACACTGAAGCTTTCTTT.

CDR3 in amino acids: CASRADRVIWTNEKLFF. The CDR3 nucleotides read TGTGCCAGCAGGGCAGACAGGGTTATTTGGACTAATGAAAAACTGTTTTTT. The chain uses TRBV28 and TRBJ1-4; 7 nucleotides line up with TRBD1. The germline gives CDR1 MDHEN, CDR2 SYDVKM. J lost 2 bases, V lost 6 bases, and 12 bases had no gene match. CDR3 length equals 17 residues.

This chain connects TRBV9 to TRBJ2-2; D not resolved. Trimming pared 3 bases from V and 7 bases from J, leaving 13 bases between. This CDR3 spans 14 amino acids. Germline lookup yields CDR1 SGDLS and CDR2 YYNGEE. Here the CDR3 reads CASSAQLEGGELFF. The CDR3 DNA is TGTGCCAGCAGCGCTCAGCTAGAAGGCGGGGAGCTGTTTTTT.

The chain links TRBV28 to TRBJ1-5; no clear D. Trimming shortened V by 6 bases and J by 0 bases, and 6 bases separated the two germline ends. CDR1 MDHEN and CDR2 SYDVKM come from the germline V gene. This CDR3 comprises 13 residues. The CDR3 DNA reads as TGTGCCAGCAGACAATATAGCAATCAGCCCCAGCATTTT. This codes for CASRQYSNQPQHF.

The V call is TRBV18, the J call TRBJ1-4; 9 bases are shared with TRBD1. J was trimmed by 2 bases and V by 4 bases; bases with no gene match: 5. Germline V gene data show CDR1 as KGHSH and CDR2 as LQKENI. The CDR3 sequence is 16 residues long. CDR3 coding DNA: TGTGCCAGCTCACAGGGACAGGGAGTCACTAATGAAAAACTGTTTTTT. Protein product: CASSQGQGVTNEKLFF. Variable domain in full (rest from reference TRBV18 and TRBJ1-4): NAGVMQNPRHLVRRRGQEARLRCSPMKGHSHVYWYRQLPEEGLKFMVYLQKENIIDESGMPKERFSAEFPKEGPSILRIQQVVRGDSAAYFCASSQGQGVTNEKLFFGSGTQLSVL.

The rearrangement links TRBV2 to TRBJ1-1, with D unresolved. Between the trimmed V and J ends, which lost 3 bases and 5 bases, there was a span of 10 bases. The CDR3 length is 13 residues. CDR1 is SNHLY, CDR2 FYNNEI, per germline. CDR3 amino acids: CASSDLGETEAFF. Written as DNA, the CDR3 is TGTGCCAGCAGTGATCTCGGGGAGACTGAAGCTTTCTTT.

The chain employs TRBV19 and TRBJ2-5; weak D call: TRBD2 (6 bases). There are 14 residues in the CDR3. V was shortened by 3 bases and J by 4 bases, with 12 bases between the two germline ends. Germline CDR1 reads LNHDA; CDR2 reads SQIVND (reference sequence). The CDR3 region is CASSIRPGGETQYF. The CDR3 bases are TGTGCCAGTAGTATTCGGCCCGGGGGAGAGACCCAGTACTTC.

The chain links TRBV28 to TRBJ2-7, with 7 bases fitting TRBD1. Trimming at V came to 4 bases and at J to 6 bases, leaving 3 bases not matched to a gene. This CDR3 is 12 amino acids long. Looked up from germline, CDR1 is MDHEN and CDR2 is SYDVKM. For the CDR3, the DNA is TGTGCCAGCAGTTGGGACAGACGCGAGCAGTACTTC. Protein product: CASSWDRREQYF.

The V and J genes are TRBV5-1 and TRBJ2-1; perhaps TRBD2 as D (6 bases). The CDR3 contains 15 residues. V lost 1 base, J lost 0 bases, and 8 bases lay in between. Germline CDR1 reads SGHRS; CDR2 reads YFSETQ. For the CDR3, the DNA is TGCGCCAGCAGCTTGTCCGGGGGCTCCTACAATGAGCAGTTCTTC. This encodes CASSLSGGSYNEQFF. Using reference TRBV5-1 and TRBJ2-1 for the parts outside the CDR3, the full variable domain is KAGVTQTPRYLIKTRGQQVTLSCSPISGHRSVSWYQQTPGQGLQFLFEYFSETQRNKGNFPGRFSGRQFSNSRSEMNVSTLELGDSALYLCASSLSGGSYNEQFFGPGTRLTVL.

The chain uses TRBV28 and TRBJ1-2; 8 bases match TRBD1. This CDR3 region has 14 residues. Germline values: CDR1 MDHEN, CDR2 SYDVKM. The V segment lost 4 bases and the J segment 4 bases; nucleotides outside the gene matches: 5. CDR3 residues: CASSSTGEGYGYTF. The CDR3 region has the DNA TGTGCCAGCAGTTCGACAGGGGAGGGCTATGGCTACACCTTC.

This rearrangement joins TRBV5-1 to TRBJ1-2; no definite D call. The germline CDR1 and CDR2 sequences are SGHRS and YFSETQ. This CDR3 spans 14 amino acids. Trimming left V 0 bases short and J 2 bases short, with 8 bases between. CDR3 residues: CASSLEAQNYGYTF. CDR3 bases: TGCGCCAGCAGCTTGGAAGCACAGAACTATGGCTACACCTTC. The variable domain in full, completed from reference TRBV5-1 and TRBJ1-2, reads KAGVTQTPRYLIKTRGQQVTLSCSPISGHRSVSWYQQTPGQGLQFLFEYFSETQRNKGNFPGRFSGRQFSNSRSEMNVSTLELGDSALYLCASSLEAQNYGYTFGSGTRLTVV.

This chain joins TRBV5-1 and TRBJ2-1, with 9 bases identical to TRBD1. Trimming removed 4 bases from V and 4 bases from J; junction bases left unmatched: 9. CDR1 is SGHRS and CDR2 is YFSETQ in the germline V gene. This CDR3 spans 16 amino acids. CDR3 in amino acids: CASSPTGGYSYNEQFF. CDR3 bases: TGCGCCAGCAGCCCCACAGGGGGCTATAGTTACAATGAGCAGTTCTTC.

The J gene is TRBJ1-5, the V gene TRBV28; TRBD1 aligns across 9 bases. Germline assignment: CDR1 MDHEN and CDR2 SYDVKM. This CDR3 is built from 15 residues. J lost 5 bases, V lost 2 bases, and 4 bases had no gene match. The CDR3 protein is CASSLPGQGHQPQHF. The DNA for the CDR3 is TGTGCCAGCAGTTTACCGGGACAGGGCCATCAGCCCCAGCATTTT.

The chain is built from TRBV19 and TRBJ1-2; 9 bases map to TRBD1. Germline values: CDR1 LNHDA, CDR2 SQIVND (reference sequence). J was trimmed by 8 bases and V by 6 bases; bases with no gene match: 10. This CDR3 comprises 14 residues. The DNA for the CDR3 is TGTGCCAGTAGAAAAACACAGGGGGCAGGGGGCTACACCTTC. Amino acids: CASRKTQGAGGYTF.

This chain links TRBV29-1 with TRBJ2-4, with D perhaps TRBD1 (6 bases). The CDR3 sequence is 17 residues long. The germline V gene has CDR1 SQVTM and CDR2 ANQGSEA. V was pared by 0 bases and J by 9 bases, with 24 bases between. The DNA for the CDR3 is TGCAGCGTTGAAGATTGGGACACCCGAACGGGGTTGGGCATTCAGTACTTC. It yields the protein CSVEDWDTRTGLGIQYF. Full variable domain (missing parts from reference TRBV29-1 and TRBJ2-4): SAVISQKPSRDICQRGTSLTIQCQVDSQVTMMFWYRQQPGQSLTLIATANQGSEATYESGFVIDKFPISRPNLTFSTLTVSNMSPEDSSIYLCSVEDWDTRTGLGIQYFGAGTRLSVL.

The chain joins TRBV7-9 to TRBJ2-7, with 7 bases fitting TRBD1. The germline CDR1 and CDR2 sequences are SEHNR and FQNEAQ (reference sequence). This CDR3 region has 15 residues. V shed 3 bases, J shed 3 bases, and the junction held 8 bases outside the gene matches. The CDR3 protein is CASSLRQGRDYEQYF. For the CDR3, the DNA is TGTGCCAGCAGCTTGAGACAGGGAAGAGACTACGAGCAGTACTTC. Looking up the rest from reference TRBV7-9 and TRBJ2-7 gives the full variable domain: DTGVSQNPRHKITKRGQNVTFRCDPISEHNRLYWYRQTLGQGPEFLTYFQNEAQLEKSRLLSDRFSAERPKGSFSTLEIQRTEQGDSAMYLCASSLRQGRDYEQYFGPGTRLTVT.

The J gene is TRBJ1-1, the V gene TRBV5-4; TRBD1 matches at 10 bases. Trimming took 0 bases from V and 11 from J; bases not matched to a gene: 7. CDR1 is SGHNT, CDR2 YYREEE, per germline (reference sequence). This CDR3 has 14 amino acids. CDR3: CASSLGQGAAPAFF. The CDR3 DNA sequence: TGTGCCAGCAGCTTGGGACAGGGGGCAGCCCCGGCTTTCTTT.

CDR3 loop: CATSIGRWQGTQPQHF. CDR3 nucleotide sequence: TGTGCCACCAGCATCGGTAGGTGGCAGGGAACCCAGCCCCAGCATTTT. J is TRBJ1-5 and V is TRBV15, with D perhaps TRBD1 (5 bases). The CDR3 extends over 16 amino acids. V dropped 4 bases and J dropped 7 bases, with 20 bases sitting between them. In germline, CDR1 is LNHNV, CDR2 YYDKDF (reference sequence).

The CDR3 nucleotides read TGTGCCAGCAGCTTAGGGTCTTGGACTTACGAGCAGTACTTC. As protein: CASSLGSWTYEQYF. The gene calls are TRBV7-9 and TRBJ2-7; TRBD2 is a possible D gene (5 bases). Germline CDR1 is SEHNR and CDR2 is FQNEAQ (reference sequence). This CDR3 contains 14 residues. Trimming pared 1 base from V and 4 bases from J, leaving 11 bases between. Together with reference TRBV7-9 and TRBJ2-7, the CDR3 gives the full variable domain: DTGVSQNPRHKITKRGQNVTFRCDPISEHNRLYWYRQTLGQGPEFLTYFQNEAQLEKSRLLSDRFSAERPKGSFSTLEIQRTEQGDSAMYLCASSLGSWTYEQYFGPGTRLTVT.

The chain is built from TRBV6-1 and TRBJ2-1; a weak D match, TRBD2 (5 bases). Germline CDR1 is MNHNS and CDR2 is SASEGT. V dropped 11 bases and J dropped 0 bases, with 11 bases sitting between them. The CDR3 totals 13 residues. The CDR3 DNA is TGTGCCGCGGACTCTGCCTCCTACAATGAGCAGTTCTTC. Translation gives CAADSASYNEQFF.